Below, 7 T cell receptor beta chains from the same sample are listed, as sequenced in a study of Graves' ophthalmopathy and Graves' hyperthyroidism. RNA transcripts provided the template for amplifying TCR beta CDR3 regions. HTBI primers served in a first-round RT-PCR, which a second-round multiplex PCR followed. MiXCR was run by TCRdb on the multiplex PCR reads, yielding one entry per CDR3 protein. The repertoire holds approximately 640,000 distinct CDR3 sequences, more than 40% seen once, with more than 3% in the top ten. Sequenced input: peripheral blood. The receptors originated from an adult man with Graves' ophthalmopathy.

This clonotype was seen ten or more times. The chain links TRBV7-6 to TRBJ2-7; D is unclear. V was shortened by 4 bases and J by 3 bases, with 10 bases between the two germline ends. This CDR3 is 13 amino acids long. Germline-derived CDR1 and CDR2 are SGHVS and FNYEAQ. CDR3 sequence: CASSSSGYYEQYF. The CDR3 DNA is TGTGCCAGCAGCTCATCGGGCTACTACGAGCAGTACTTC.

For this clonotype: Germline and junction disagree at one end, which may indicate a read error. The chain employs TRBV25-1 and TRBJ2-7; TRBD1 matches 8 bases. CDR1 and CDR2 from the germline V gene are MGHDK and SYGVNS. This CDR3 contains 13 residues. Here the CDR3 reads CATSAGGGYEQYF. CDR3 coding DNA: TGTGCCACCAGTGCAGGGGGCGGCTACGAGCAGTACTTC.

The rearrangement joins TRBV19 to TRBJ1-4, with D uncertain. V was cut by 6 bases and J by 3 bases, with 14 bases left in between. The V gene's germline CDR1 is LNHDA and CDR2 SQIVND (reference sequence). The CDR3 is 15 amino acids. The CDR3 is CASSYRFTANEKLFF. The CDR3, as DNA: TGTGCCAGTAGCTACCGTTTTACGGCTAATGAAAAACTGTTTTTT. Together with reference TRBV19 and TRBJ1-4, the CDR3 gives the full variable domain: DGGITQSPKYLFRKEGQNVTLSCEQNLNHDAMYWYRQDPGQGLRLIYYSQIVNDFQKGDIAEGYSVSREKKESFPLTVTSAQKNPTAFYLCASSYRFTANEKLFFGSGTQLSVL.

The J gene is TRBJ1-2, the V gene TRBV16; maybe TRBD1 (6 bases). This CDR3 comprises 16 residues. Trimming took 5 bases from V and 0 from J, leaving 16 bases between them. Germline assignment: CDR1 KGHSY and CDR2 FQNENV. CDR3 nucleotides: TGTGCCAGCAGCTCAGAGGACAGCGCCGCTAACTATGGCTACACCTTC. Protein sequence: CASSSEDSAANYGYTF.

The chain carries TRBV12-3 or TRBV12-4 and TRBJ2-2; 9 bases align to TRBD2. The CDR3 contains 14 residues. V lost 6 bases and J lost 7; bases outside the gene matches: 6. In nucleotides, the CDR3 is TGTGCCAGCAGGCGGGGGGGTAATAACGGGGAGCTGTTTTTT. As protein: CASRRGGNNGELFF.

This clonotype turned up a few times. One junction end does not reproduce the germline sequence, and a read error may be involved. The rearrangement links TRBV14 to TRBJ2-7; D is tentatively TRBD1 or TRBD2 (5 bases each). The length of the CDR3 is 15 residues. Germline values: CDR1 SGHDN, CDR2 FVKESK. Here the CDR3 DNA reads TGCGCCAGCAGCCAAGTCGCAGGGAGAGTAGACGAGCAGTACTTC. This translates into CASSQVAGRVDEQYF. The whole variable domain, remainder taken from reference TRBV14 and TRBJ2-7, is EAGVTQFPSHSVIEKGQTVTLRCDPISGHDNLYWYRRVMGKEIKFLLHFVKESKQDESGMPNNRFLAERTGGTYSTLKVQPAELEDSGVYFCASSQVAGRVDEQYFGPGTRLTVT.

The gene calls are TRBV6-6 and TRBJ2-7; tentatively, D is TRBD1 (6 bases). Germline V gene data show CDR1 as MNHNY and CDR2 as SVGAGI (reference sequence). The CDR3 runs to 15 residues. The V and J ends lost 5 bases and 2 bases respectively, with 16 bases between them. The CDR3 bases are TGTGCCAGCAGTATCTTGCAGGGGACGGCCTACGAGCAGTACTTC. Amino acids: CASSILQGTAYEQYF.